The 5 T cell receptor beta chains in this list originate from one sample, sequenced in a study of identical twins. TCRdb recomputed calls from the 5' RACE reads with MiXCR, one row per CDR3 protein. Of roughly 710,000 distinct CDR3 sequences in the sample, 5.5% to 7.5% are singletons; the top ten hold under 2%. Material for sequencing was naive T cells sorted from blood. All receptors come from a man aged 18 to 29 in good health.

This chain joins TRBV7-9 and TRBJ2-1; TRBD1 matches 8 bases. Trimming removed 3 bases from V and 3 bases from J; junction bases left unmatched: 10. The CDR3 contains 17 residues. The germline CDR1 and CDR2 sequences are SEHNR and FQNEAQ (reference sequence). The CDR3 DNA is TGTGCCAGCAGCTTCGCGGTTCAGGGGACAGGCTACAATGAGCAGTTCTTC. This translates into CASSFAVQGTGYNEQFF. Together with reference TRBV7-9 and TRBJ2-1, the CDR3 gives the full variable domain: DTGVSQNPRHKITKRGQNVTFRCDPISEHNRLYWYRQTLGQGPEFLTYFQNEAQLEKSRLLSDRFSAERPKGSFSTLEIQRTEQGDSAMYLCASSFAVQGTGYNEQFFGPGTRLTVL.

This clonotype showed up just a few times. The chain couples TRBV6-5 to TRBJ2-7; D might be TRBD2 (6 bases). The V end was cut by 4 bases, the J end by 5 bases, with 21 bases between. This CDR3 region has 16 residues. Per the germline V gene, CDR1 is MNHEY and CDR2 is SVGAGI. The CDR3 DNA reads TGTGCCAGCAGTTTTAGGAGAACGGGAGCACCCCACGAGCAGTACTTC. Protein product: CASSFRRTGAPHEQYF.

This clonotype came up many times. This rearrangement joins TRBV7-3 to TRBJ2-1; 8 bases align to TRBD2. The CDR3 covers 16 residues. CDR1 SGHTA and CDR2 FQGTGA come from the germline V gene. With 4 bases clipped from V and 7 bases from J, the junction kept 12 bases outside the gene matches. The CDR3 region is CASSSQPGLDENEQFF. As DNA, the CDR3 is TGTGCCAGCAGCTCACAACCGGGACTAGACGAAAATGAGCAGTTCTTC.

In its sample, this clonotype was seen a few times. The genes are TRBV27 and TRBJ1-1; tentative D call: TRBD1 (6 bases). The CDR3 has 17 residues. The germline V gene has CDR1 MNHEY and CDR2 SMNVEV (reference sequence). V lost 5 bases and J 1 base, leaving 20 bases between the germline ends. The CDR3 region is CASSPYLIQGRNTEAFF. CDR3 sequence (DNA): TGTGCCAGCAGTCCCTACCTAATACAGGGTAGGAACACTGAAGCTTTCTTT.

This clonotype was recorded many times. The chain employs TRBV20-1 and TRBJ2-1; TRBD1 matches 8 bases. The ends lost 4 bases at V and 4 bases at J; junction bases unmatched: 9. CDR1 DFQATT and CDR2 SNEGSKA come from the germline V gene (reference sequence). This CDR3 comprises 15 residues. The CDR3: CSAIPPQGVYNEQFF. As DNA, the CDR3 is TGCAGTGCTATCCCCCCACAGGGGGTGTACAATGAGCAGTTCTTC.